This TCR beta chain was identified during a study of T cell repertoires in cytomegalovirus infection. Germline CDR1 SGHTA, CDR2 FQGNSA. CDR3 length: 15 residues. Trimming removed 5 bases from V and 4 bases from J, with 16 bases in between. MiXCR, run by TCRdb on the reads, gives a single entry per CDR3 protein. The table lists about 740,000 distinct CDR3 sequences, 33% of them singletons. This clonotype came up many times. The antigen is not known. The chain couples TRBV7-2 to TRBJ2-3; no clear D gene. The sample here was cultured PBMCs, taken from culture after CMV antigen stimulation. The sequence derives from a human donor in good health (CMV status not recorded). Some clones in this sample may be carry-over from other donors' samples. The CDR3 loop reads CASSPRTAWADTQYF. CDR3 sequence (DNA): TGTGCCAGCAGCCCCCGGACGGCATGGGCAGATACGCAGTATTTT.